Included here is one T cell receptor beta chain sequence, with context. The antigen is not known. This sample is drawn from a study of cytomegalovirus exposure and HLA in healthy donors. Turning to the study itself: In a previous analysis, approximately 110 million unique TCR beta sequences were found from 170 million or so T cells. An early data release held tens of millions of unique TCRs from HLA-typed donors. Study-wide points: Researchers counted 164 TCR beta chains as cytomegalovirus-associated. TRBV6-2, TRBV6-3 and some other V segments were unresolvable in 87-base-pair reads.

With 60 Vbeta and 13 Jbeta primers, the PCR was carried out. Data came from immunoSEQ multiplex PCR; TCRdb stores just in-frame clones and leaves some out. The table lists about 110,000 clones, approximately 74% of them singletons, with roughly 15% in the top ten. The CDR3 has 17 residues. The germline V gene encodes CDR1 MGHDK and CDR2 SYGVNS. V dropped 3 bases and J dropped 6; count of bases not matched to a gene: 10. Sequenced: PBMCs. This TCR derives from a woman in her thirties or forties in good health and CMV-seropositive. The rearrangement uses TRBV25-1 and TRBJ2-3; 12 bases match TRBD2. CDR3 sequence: CASSDPLRLAGADTQYF. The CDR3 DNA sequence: TGTGCCAGCAGTGACCCACTCCGACTAGCGGGGGCCGATACGCAGTATTTT.